Below, 14 T cell receptor beta chains from the same sample are listed, as sequenced in a study of T cell responses to AZD1222 COVID-19 vaccine (dated by TCRdb to the early 2020s). What the time point label conveys for this sample: baseline before first vaccination. The method was the immunoSEQ multiplex PCR assay. TCRdb took this table from immuneACCESS and kept in-frame rearrangements with V and J called. Such tables lack part of the clones; where checked against another copy, unresolved V genes explain under half of the gap, and the rest is unexplained. Here the sample has approximately 65,000 clones; about four fifths occur a single time. The ten largest make up roughly an eighth of the sample. The specimen comprised peripheral blood, sampled on day 0 of AZD1222 vaccination. All receptors come from an adult in good health.

The chain combines TRBV6-5 with TRBJ2-1, with unresolved D. The CDR3 is 13 residues long. CDR1 MNHEY and CDR2 SVGAGI come from the germline V gene. Deletions cut 0 bases from V and 8 bases from J, with 8 bases between. The CDR3 loop reads CASSYSIGDEQFF. The CDR3 nucleotides are TGTGCCAGCAGTTACTCGATTGGTGATGAGCAGTTCTTC.

J is TRBJ1-5 and V is TRBV2, with 7 bases lining up with TRBD1. The CDR3 covers 15 residues. The germline gives CDR1 SNHLY, CDR2 FYNNEI. J lost 0 bases, V lost 6 bases, and 5 bases had no gene match. This CDR3 is CASSRDSPSNQPQHF. The CDR3 DNA follows: TGTGCCAGCAGCCGGGACAGCCCTAGCAATCAGCCCCAGCATTTT.

The count of this clone is one. The gene calls are TRBV7-8 and TRBJ1-1; 7 positions agree with TRBD1. Germline values: CDR1 SGHVS, CDR2 FQNEAQ. CDR3 length: 15 residues. Germline trimming cut 3 bases from V and 1 base from J; bases unmatched to any gene: 5. CDR3 nucleotides: TGTGCCAGCAGCTTGAGAACAGGGGCGAACACTGAAGCTTTCTTT. Its translation is CASSLRTGANTEAFF. Full variable domain (outside the CDR3, taken from reference TRBV7-8 and TRBJ1-1): GAGVSQSPRYKVAKRGQDVALRCDPISGHVSLFWYQQALGQGPEFLTYFQNEAQLDKSGLPSDRFFAERPEGSVSTLKIQRTQQEDSAVYLCASSLRTGANTEAFFGQGTRLTVV.

This clone was seen a few times. The V and J genes are TRBV14 and TRBJ1-6; D call uncertain. The CDR3 is 14 residues long. V dropped 0 bases and J dropped 6 bases, with 6 bases sitting between them. The V gene's germline CDR1 is SGHDN and CDR2 FVKESK. The DNA for the CDR3 is TGTGCCAGCAGCCAAGATACGAGTAATTCACCCCTCCACTTT. Translating it yields CASSQDTSNSPLHF.

The rearrangement uses TRBV2 and TRBJ1-4, with D possibly TRBD1 on 5 matching bases. CDR1 is SNHLY, CDR2 FYNNEI, per germline. The CDR3 consists of 15 residues. Trimming pared 8 bases from V and 0 bases from J, leaving 13 bases between. In DNA, the CDR3 is TGTGCCAGCCATTTTACAGGACCAACTAATGAAAAACTGTTTTTT. Translated, it gives CASHFTGPTNEKLFF. Full variable domain (outside the CDR3, taken from reference TRBV2 and TRBJ1-4): EPEVTQTPSHQVTQMGQEVILRCVPISNHLYFYWYRQILGQKVEFLVSFYNNEISEKSEIFDDQFSVERPDGSNFTLKIRSTKLEDSAMYFCASHFTGPTNEKLFFGSGTQLSVL.

This chain joins TRBV24-1 and TRBJ2-3, with TRBD2 matching over 10 bases. V trimming: 9 bases; J trimming: 2 bases; junction bases outside the gene matches: 19. This CDR3 has 19 residues. Germline lookup yields CDR1 KGHDR and CDR2 SFDVKD. Here the CDR3 reads CATPTKTTSGTPSTDTQYF. CDR3 in DNA: TGTGCCACCCCTACTAAAACCACTAGCGGGACCCCGTCCACAGATACGCAGTATTTT.

This chain uses TRBV10-3 with TRBJ1-5; perhaps TRBD1 as D (5 bases). Between the trimmed V and J ends, which lost 2 bases and 5 bases, there was a span of 7 bases. CDR3 length: 13 amino acids. CDR1 ENHRY and CDR2 SYGVKD come from the germline V gene. The CDR3 region has the DNA TGTGCCATCAGTGAGCCGGGGCATCAGCCCCAGCATTTT. Translating gives CAISEPGHQPQHF.

V gene TRBV10-3 combines with J gene TRBJ1-5; the match to TRBD1 covers 9 bases. V shed 3 bases and J 6 bases; nucleotides not matched to a gene: 6. This CDR3 has 15 residues. The germline CDR1 and CDR2 sequences are ENHRY and SYGVKD. CDR3 residues: CAISDGGTGTQPQHF. CDR3 bases: TGTGCCATCAGTGACGGGGGGACAGGGACTCAGCCCCAGCATTTT.

This clone has just one count. Other DNA sequences of this sample code for an identical CDR3. The rearrangement links TRBV2 to TRBJ2-7; TRBD1 matches at 10 bases. Germline assignment: CDR1 SNHLY and CDR2 FYNNEI. This CDR3 region has 16 residues. The junction had 17 bases not matched to a gene; V was cut back by 6 bases and J by 9 bases. The CDR3 sequence: CASSADRGLNLAAQYF. CDR3 DNA sequence: TGTGCCAGCAGCGCAGACAGGGGGCTCAACCTTGCGGCGCAGTACTTC.

This rearrangement joins TRBV13 to TRBJ2-7; TRBD2 is a possible D gene (6 bases). This CDR3 has 16 amino acids. Germline loops: CDR1 PRHDT, CDR2 FYEKMQ (reference sequence). The V and J ends lost 0 bases and 3 bases respectively, with 15 bases between them. This CDR3 reads CASSLGRSAGGYEQYF. CDR3 DNA: TGTGCCAGCAGCTTAGGCCGGTCGGCCGGGGGCTACGAGCAGTACTTC.

The rearrangement links TRBV30 to TRBJ1-1; D is undetermined. The CDR3 covers 15 residues. Germline loops: CDR1 GTSNPN, CDR2 SVGIG (reference sequence). Trimming left V 0 bases short and J 10 bases short, with 21 bases between. The CDR3, as DNA: TGTGCCTGGAGTGTAACCGGACGGAGGCTCTCGGGAGCTTTCTTT. This encodes CAWSVTGRRLSGAFF.

V is TRBV27 and J is TRBJ1-2, with TRBD1 as a possible D gene (5 bases). Between the trimmed V and J ends, which lost 6 bases and 5 bases, there was a span of 16 bases. The CDR3 extends over 14 amino acids. Germline CDR1 reads MNHEY; CDR2 reads SMNVEV (reference sequence). CDR3 sequence: CASSWGRSDYGYTF. In nucleotides, the CDR3 is TGTGCCAGCAGCTGGGGACGAAGTGATTATGGCTACACCTTC.

The chain couples TRBV19 to TRBJ1-2; 8 bases fit TRBD1. Germline V CDR1 and CDR2: LNHDA, SQIVND (reference sequence). Trimming took 5 bases from V and 6 from J; bases not matched to a gene: 5. The CDR3 sequence is 13 residues long. CDR3 residues: CASSPRGRDGYTF. The CDR3 region has the DNA TGTGCCAGTAGTCCCAGGGGGCGCGATGGCTACACCTTC.

This clone was seen a single time. At one boundary the junction diverges from the germline segment, which might be a read error. This chain uses TRBV6-1 with TRBJ1-1; D may be TRBD1 (6 bases). The CDR3 is 14 residues long. Germline CDR1 is MNHNS and CDR2 is SASEGT. The DNA of the CDR3 is TGTGCCAGCAGCGAAGGGGGGGGAGACACTGAAGCTTTCTTT. Protein: CASSEGGGDTEAFF.